This T cell receptor beta chain was retrieved from a study of vaccination effects on CD4 cells after COVID-19. Study-level information: Sampling occurred a median 72 days post second dose, range 14 to 241. General study results and limits: Of the vaccine-induced clones from healthy vaccinees, merely 1 of 255 recognized common cold coronaviruses as well.

Deletions cut 4 bases from V and 0 bases from J, with 7 bases between. The CDR3 is 14 residues long. Per germline, CDR1 SGHVS and CDR2 FQNEAQ. Libraries were prepared by immunoSEQ multiplex PCR; TCRdb keeps only in-frame clonotypes and omits some of them. The sample contains about 71,000 clones, approximately 80% of which appear only once. Culture lasted about 11 days before CD4+ T cell isolation. Two-dose vaccination with either BNT162b2 or mRNA-1273 was given to the participants. In the vaccine recipients, nucleocapsid antibodies were negative and there was no prior SARS-CoV-2 infection. Points on this clone: What it binds is unknown.

The TCR was taken from a human donor who received a COVID-19 vaccine. Source: CD4+ T cells from PBMCs cultured without peptide, taken after COVID-19 vaccination. V is TRBV7-8 and J is TRBJ1-3, with no clear D. DNA of the CDR3: TGTGCCAGCAGCTCCGTTAACTCTGGAAACACCATATATTTT. It is translated as CASSSVNSGNTIYF. The variable domain in full, with the rest retrieved from reference TRBV7-8 and TRBJ1-3, is GAGVSQSPRYKVAKRGQDVALRCDPISGHVSLFWYQQALGQGPEFLTYFQNEAQLDKSGLPSDRFFAERPEGSVSTLKIQRTQQEDSAVYLCASSSVNSGNTIYFGEGSWLTVV.